This is a list of T cell receptor beta chains from one sample in a study of response to subunit inactivated influenza vaccine. TCRdb analysed the RT-PCR reads with MiXCR anew, one entry per CDR3 protein. The data hold roughly 650,000 distinct CDR3 sequences, with 14% observed a single time. Sequences were derived from PBMCs from blood, sampled less than 15 days before vaccination. These TCRs come from a man between 50 and 59 years old who received an inactivated influenza vaccine. Both conserved end residues are part of each CDR3. D genes are given only for firm matches. The size entry is marked missing in some rows and otherwise reads once, few, many or a size class.

NA | TRBJ1-4 | TRBV6-5 | many | CASSPDGEKLFF | TGTGCCAGCAGCCCCGACGGTGAAAAACTGTTTTTT
NA | TRBJ2-3 | TRBV24-1 | NA | CATSVPQTRKAQYF | TGTGCCACCAGTGTCCCCCAGACTCGGAAGGCGCAGTATTTT
TRBD2 | TRBJ2-1 | TRBV2 | NA | CASRRTTSGSYYNEQFF | TGTGCCAGCAGGCGGACCACTAGCGGGAGTTACTACAATGAGCAGTTCTTC
NA | TRBJ2-3 | TRBV29-1 | NA | CSVGSTVDTQYF | TGCAGCGTTGGATCAACGGTAGATACGCAGTATTTT
NA | TRBJ2-4 | TRBV5-1 | few | CASSLDRLGDIQYF | TGCGCCAGCAGCTTGGACAGGTTGGGTGACATTCAGTACTTC
TRBD2 | TRBJ2-1 | TRBV29-1 | few | CSARGETTYNEQFF | TGCAGCGCCCGGGGGGAAACCACCTACAATGAGCAGTTCTTC
NA | TRBJ2-2 | TRBV5-5 | NA | CASRPFFGANTGELFF | TGTGCCAGCAGACCGTTTTTTGGGGCGAACACCGGGGAGCTGTTTTTT
NA | TRBJ1-1 | TRBV7-6 | many | CASSLEENTEAFF | TGTGCCAGCAGCTTAGAAGAAAACACTGAAGCTTTCTTT
NA | TRBJ1-2 | TRBV4-2 | NA | CASSQDRGNGYTF | TGTGCCAGCAGCCAAGACCGGGGAAATGGCTACACCTTC
NA | TRBJ2-7 | TRBV5-1 | NA | CASSLVASTAYEQYF | TGCGCCAGCAGCTTGGTTGCTTCGACAGCCTACGAGCAGTACTTC
NA | TRBJ2-7 | TRBV4-1 | few | CASSHMTLGEYF | TGCGCCAGCAGCCACATGACGTTGGGGGAGTACTTC
TRBD1 | TRBJ1-2 | TRBV7-9 | few | CASSPRRQGTDGYTF | TGTGCCAGCAGCCCTCGACGACAGGGTACGGATGGCTACACCTTC
NA | TRBJ2-5 | TRBV5-1 | few | CASSLDTVMETQYF | TGCGCCAGCAGCTTGGATACGGTCATGGAGACCCAGTACTTC
TRBD2 | TRBJ2-1 | TRBV5-1 | NA | CASSVSSGGMNEQFF | TGCGCCAGCAGTGTATCCAGCGGGGGAATGAATGAGCAGTTCTTC
TRBD2 | TRBJ2-5 | TRBV9 | few | CASNKAGAYQETQYF | TGTGCCAGCAACAAAGCGGGGGCGTACCAAGAGACCCAGTACTTC
NA | TRBJ1-3 | TRBV10-3 | NA | CAISFTGTGNTIYF | TGTGCCATCAGCTTTACAGGGACTGGAAACACCATATATTTT
NA | TRBJ2-1 | TRBV11-2 | NA | CASSLDVGGLHNEQFF | TGTGCCAGCAGCTTAGATGTGGGGGGCCTCCACAATGAGCAGTTCTTC
NA | TRBJ1-1 | TRBV27 | many | CASSMVVKGTEAFF | TGTGCCAGCAGTATGGTAGTTAAAGGCACTGAAGCTTTCTTT
NA | TRBJ2-3 | TRBV11-2 | NA | CASSLVYGDTDTQYF | TGTGCCAGCAGCTTAGTGTATGGGGATACAGATACGCAGTATTTT
NA | TRBJ2-2 | TRBV7-8 | few | CASSSHRAQNTGELFF | TGTGCCAGCAGCTCCCACAGGGCTCAGAACACCGGGGAGCTGTTTTTT
NA | TRBJ2-2 | TRBV29-1 | once | CSVFGTNTGELFF | TGCAGCGTTTTTGGGACCAACACCGGGGAGCTGTTTTTT
NA | TRBJ2-7 | TRBV6-6 | few | CASRGGLGEQYF | TGTGCCAGCAGGGGCGGCCTCGGGGAGCAGTACTTC
TRBD1 | TRBJ2-2 | TRBV20-1 | NA | CSAESGTGNTGELFF | TGCAGTGCCGAGTCCGGGACAGGTAACACCGGGGAGCTGTTTTTT
NA | TRBJ2-3 | TRBV7-9 | few | CASSFSGITDTQYF | TGTGCCAGCAGCTTCAGTGGGATCACAGATACGCAGTATTTT
NA | TRBJ1-1 | TRBV12-3/TRBV12-4 | many | CASSLGQTNTEAFF | TGTGCCAGCAGTTTGGGGCAAACCAACACTGAAGCTTTCTTT
TRBD2 | TRBJ2-1 | TRBV6-1 | few | CASSEPGRALSREQFF | TGTGCCAGCAGTGAACCTGGGAGGGCCTTGTCTCGTGAGCAGTTCTTC
TRBD1 | TRBJ1-2 | TRBV5-1 | NA | CASRGDRTYGYTF | TGCGCCAGCAGAGGGGACAGGACCTATGGCTACACCTTC
NA | TRBJ2-5 | TRBV28 | NA | CASSLFGYRSSKETQYF | TGTGCCAGCAGTTTATTTGGTTACAGGTCATCGAAAGAGACCCAGTACTTC
NA | TRBJ2-1 | TRBV11-3 | many | CASSLDFRGGEQFF | TGTGCCAGCAGCTTAGATTTTAGGGGTGGTGAGCAGTTCTTC
NA | TRBJ1-1 | TRBV20-1 | many | CSAVAGPAEAFF | TGCAGTGCTGTCGCGGGGCCCGCTGAAGCTTTCTTT
TRBD1 | TRBJ1-6 | TRBV12-3/TRBV12-4 | few | CASNRGRHSPLHF | TGTGCCAGTAACAGGGGGAGGCATTCACCCCTCCACTTT
TRBD1 | TRBJ1-4 | TRBV5-1 | NA | CASSLGATRGRRNEKLFF | TGCGCCAGCAGCTTGGGGGCAACCAGGGGGCGCAGGAATGAAAAACTGTTTTTT
NA | TRBJ1-2 | TRBV24-1 | few | CATSSGGYGYTF | TGTGCCACTTCCTCGGGAGGCTATGGCTACACCTTC
TRBD1 | TRBJ2-7 | TRBV27 | NA | CASSLSWDRALYEQYF | TGTGCCAGCAGTTTAAGCTGGGACAGGGCGCTTTACGAGCAGTACTTC
TRBD2 | TRBJ2-7 | TRBV28 | few | CASGTSGSYEQYF | TGTGCCAGTGGGACTAGCGGGAGTTACGAGCAGTACTTC
TRBD2 | TRBJ2-1 | TRBV12-3/TRBV12-4 | NA | CASSLALSGRPNEQFF | TGTGCCAGCAGTTTAGCGCTTAGCGGGAGGCCCAATGAGCAGTTCTTC
NA | TRBJ2-7 | TRBV4-1 | NA | CASSQDSGREQYF | TGCGCCAGCAGCCAAGATTCAGGCAGGGAGCAGTACTTC
NA | TRBJ2-3 | TRBV4-1 | NA | CASRSEGVGISTDTQYF | TGCGCCAGCAGATCAGAGGGGGTAGGGATTAGCACAGATACGCAGTATTTT
NA | TRBJ2-1 | TRBV20-1 | NA | CSARTSGNEQFF | TGCAGTGCTAGGACTTCGGGCAATGAGCAGTTCTTC
NA | TRBJ1-1 | TRBV28 | few | CASLGTEINTEAFF | TGTGCCAGCCTGGGCACAGAGATAAACACTGAAGCTTTCTTT
NA | TRBJ2-3 | TRBV7-9 | many | CASSFSLSTDTQYF | TGTGCCAGCAGCTTTTCACTAAGCACAGATACGCAGTATTTT
NA | TRBJ2-5 | TRBV6-1 | few | CASTPRRGETQYF | TGTGCCAGCACCCCCCGGAGGGGAGAGACCCAGTACTTC
NA | TRBJ2-3 | TRBV11-2 | many | CASSLVMLPTDTQYF | TGTGCCAGCAGCTTAGTAATGCTGCCCACAGATACGCAGTATTTT
TRBD1 | TRBJ2-7 | TRBV11-2 | NA | CASRTGTGYIGQYF | TGTGCCAGCAGAACCGGGACAGGTTACATAGGGCAGTACTTC
NA | TRBJ1-2 | TRBV29-1 | NA | CSVERPTTHYGYTF | TGCAGCGTTGAAAGGCCGACAACACACTATGGCTACACCTTC
NA | TRBJ1-1 | TRBV5-1 | many | CASSLVAGTEAFF | TGCGCCAGCAGCTTGGTGGCAGGGACTGAAGCTTTCTTT
TRBD1 | TRBJ2-7 | TRBV20-1 | once | CSASPTGTGLYEQYF | TGCAGTGCTAGTCCCACCGGGACAGGGTTGTACGAGCAGTACTTC
TRBD2 | TRBJ2-2 | TRBV5-1 | few | CASSPQAGGTGELFF | TGCGCCAGCAGCCCCCAAGCGGGAGGTACCGGGGAGCTGTTTTTT
TRBD2 | TRBJ2-1 | TRBV4-2 | few | CASSKLAGGPYNEQFF | TGTGCCAGCAGCAAACTAGCGGGAGGGCCCTACAATGAGCAGTTCTTC
TRBD2 | TRBJ2-2 | TRBV6-1 | NA | CASKLAGGSGELFF | TGTGCCAGCAAATTAGCGGGAGGGAGCGGGGAGCTGTTTTTT
NA | TRBJ2-5 | TRBV11-3 | few | CASSLGSGEETQYF | TGTGCCAGCAGCTTAGGATCTGGGGAAGAGACCCAGTACTTC
TRBD2 | TRBJ2-5 | TRBV11-2 | NA | CASSLLAGEVETQYF | TGTGCCAGCAGCTTACTAGCGGGAGAAGTAGAGACCCAGTACTTC
TRBD2 | TRBJ2-7 | TRBV4-3 | NA | CASSQDLLAGAHLSYEQYF | TGCGCCAGCAGCCAAGATCTGCTAGCGGGGGCCCACCTTTCCTACGAGCAGTACTTC
NA | TRBJ2-6 | TRBV12-3/TRBV12-4 | NA | CASSPRWANVLTF | TGTGCCAGCAGTCCCCGCTGGGCCAACGTCCTGACTTTC
NA | TRBJ2-7 | TRBV5-1 | many | CASSLAARNEQYF | TGCGCCAGCAGCTTGGCTGCGAGGAACGAGCAGTACTTC
NA | TRBJ2-1 | TRBV21-1 | NA | CASSKATGEGPIYNEQFF | TGTGCCAGCAGCAAAGCGACCGGGGAGGGACCAATCTACAATGAGCAGTTCTTC
NA | TRBJ1-5 | TRBV10-3 | many | CAISERQSNQPQHF | TGTGCCATCAGTGAGCGCCAGAGCAATCAGCCCCAGCATTTT
TRBD1 | TRBJ1-2 | TRBV10-3 | many | CASGQGGKYGYTF | TGTGCCAGCGGACAGGGGGGGAAATATGGCTACACCTTC
TRBD1 | TRBJ1-1 | TRBV20-1 | few | CSATGQLNTEAFF | TGCAGTGCAACGGGACAGTTGAACACTGAAGCTTTCTTT